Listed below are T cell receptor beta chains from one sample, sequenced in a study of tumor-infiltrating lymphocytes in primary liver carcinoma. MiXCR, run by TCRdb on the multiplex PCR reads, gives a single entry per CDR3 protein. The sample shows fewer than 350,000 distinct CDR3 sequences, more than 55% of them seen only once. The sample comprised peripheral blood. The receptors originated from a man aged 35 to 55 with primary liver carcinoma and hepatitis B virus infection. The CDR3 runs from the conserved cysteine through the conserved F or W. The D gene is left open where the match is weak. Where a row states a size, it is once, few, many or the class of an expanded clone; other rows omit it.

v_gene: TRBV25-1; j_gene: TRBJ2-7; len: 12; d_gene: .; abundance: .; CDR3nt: TGTGCCAGCAGTGTGGGGGGCGGCGAGCAGTACTTC; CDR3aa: CASSVGGGEQYF
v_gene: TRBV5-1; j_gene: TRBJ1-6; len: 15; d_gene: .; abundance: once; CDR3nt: TGCACTAGCAGCTCCGGGACGGATTTTTGGTCACCCCTCCACTTT; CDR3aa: CTSSSGTDFWSPLHF
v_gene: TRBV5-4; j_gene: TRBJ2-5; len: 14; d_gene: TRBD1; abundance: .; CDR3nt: TGTGCCAGCAGCACTCAGGGGGTAGGGGAGACCCAGTACTTC; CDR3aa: CASSTQGVGETQYF
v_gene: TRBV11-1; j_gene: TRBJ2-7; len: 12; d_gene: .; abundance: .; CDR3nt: TGTGCCAACAGCCTCAAACAGGGCGAGCAGCACTTC; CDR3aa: CANSLKQGEQHF
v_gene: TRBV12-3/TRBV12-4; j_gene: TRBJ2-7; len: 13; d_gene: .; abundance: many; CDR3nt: TGTGCCAGCAGCTTGGGTTTCTCCTACGAGCAGTACTTC; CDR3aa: CASSLGFSYEQYF
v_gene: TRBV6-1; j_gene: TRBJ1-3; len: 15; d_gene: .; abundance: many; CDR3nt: TGTGCCAGCAGTGAAGGACCCTATGGGGGAAACACCATATATTTT; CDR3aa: CASSEGPYGGNTIYF
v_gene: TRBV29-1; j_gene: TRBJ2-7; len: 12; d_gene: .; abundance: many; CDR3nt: TGCAGCGTTGAAGATAGGACCTACGAGCAGTACTTC; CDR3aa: CSVEDRTYEQYF
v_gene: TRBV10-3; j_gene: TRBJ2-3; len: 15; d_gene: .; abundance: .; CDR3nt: TGTGCCATCAGTGAGGTGGTTGGAGGTTCAGATACGCAGTATTTT; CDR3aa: CAISEVVGGSDTQYF
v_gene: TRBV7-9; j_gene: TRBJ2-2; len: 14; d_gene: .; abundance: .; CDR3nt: TGTGCCAGCAGCCGACTTGTGAACACCGGGGAGCTGTTTTTT; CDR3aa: CASSRLVNTGELFF
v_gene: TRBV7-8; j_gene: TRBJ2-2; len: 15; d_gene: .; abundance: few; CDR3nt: TGTGCCAGCAGCTTAGACAACCGGGCGGGGGGGGAGCTGTTTTTT; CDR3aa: CASSLDNRAGGELFF
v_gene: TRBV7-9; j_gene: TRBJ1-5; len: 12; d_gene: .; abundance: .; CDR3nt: TGTGCCAACAGCTTAGAAGGGCAGCCCCAGCATTTT; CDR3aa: CANSLEGQPQHF
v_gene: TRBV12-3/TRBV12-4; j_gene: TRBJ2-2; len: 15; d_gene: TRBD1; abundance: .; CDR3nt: TGTGACAGCAGTTTACAGGGGGGAGGCACCGGGGAGCTGTTTTTT; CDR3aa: CDSSLQGGGTGELFF
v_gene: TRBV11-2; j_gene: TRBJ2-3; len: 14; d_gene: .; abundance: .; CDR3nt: TGTGCCAGCAGCTTCCGTACAGTCACAGATAAGCAGTATTTT; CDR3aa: CASSFRTVTDKQYF
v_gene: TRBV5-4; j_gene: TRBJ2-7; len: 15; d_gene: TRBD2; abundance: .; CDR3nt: TGTGCCAGCAGTTCTAGCGGGAGGGGTCCGTACGAGCAGTACTTC; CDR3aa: CASSSSGRGPYEQYF
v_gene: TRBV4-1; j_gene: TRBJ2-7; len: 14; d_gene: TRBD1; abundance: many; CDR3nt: TGCGCCAGCAGCCAAGCGGACAGGGGCTACGAGCAGTACTTC; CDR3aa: CASSQADRGYEQYF
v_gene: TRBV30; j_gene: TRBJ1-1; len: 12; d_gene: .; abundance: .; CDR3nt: TGTGCCTGGAAGAAATTGAACACTGAAGCTTTCTTT; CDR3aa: CAWKKLNTEAFF
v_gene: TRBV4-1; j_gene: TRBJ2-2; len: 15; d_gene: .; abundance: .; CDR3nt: TGCACCAGCAGCCAGCCCGACCGGGCTACCGGGGAGCTGTCTTTT; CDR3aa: CTSSQPDRATGELSF
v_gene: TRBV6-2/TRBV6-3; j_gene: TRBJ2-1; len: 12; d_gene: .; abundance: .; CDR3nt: TGTGCCAGCACCACCGGGGGCCACGCGCAGTTCTTC; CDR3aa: CASTTGGHAQFF
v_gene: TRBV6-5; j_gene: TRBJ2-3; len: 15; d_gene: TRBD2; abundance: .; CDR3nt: TGTGCCAGCAACCCAGGACTAGCGGGAACAGGTATGCAGTGTTTT; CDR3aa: CASNPGLAGTGMQCF
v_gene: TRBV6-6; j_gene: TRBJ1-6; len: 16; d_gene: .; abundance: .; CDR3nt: TGTGCCAGCAGTTACGACCTTCGGACAGATAATTCACCCCGCCACTTT; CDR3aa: CASSYDLRTDNSPRHF
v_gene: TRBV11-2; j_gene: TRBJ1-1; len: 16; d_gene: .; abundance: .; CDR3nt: TGTGCCAGCAGCTTAGGGGGCGGGGGAGGACTCACTGAAGCTTTCTTT; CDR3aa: CASSLGGGGGLTEAFF
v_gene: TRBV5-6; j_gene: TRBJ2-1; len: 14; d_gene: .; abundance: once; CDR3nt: TGTGCCAGCGACCGGATTGGCGCGGACAATGAGCAGTTCTTC; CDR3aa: CASDRIGADNEQFF
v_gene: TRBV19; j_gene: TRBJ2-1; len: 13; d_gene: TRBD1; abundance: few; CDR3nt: TGTGCCAGTCGGGGACAGGGTTATGATGAGCAGTTCTTC; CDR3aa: CASRGQGYDEQFF
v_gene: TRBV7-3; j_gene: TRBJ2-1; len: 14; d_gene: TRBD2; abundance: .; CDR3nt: TGTGCCAGCAGCCCTCCGGGACTAGGAAATGAGCAGTTCTTC; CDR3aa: CASSPPGLGNEQFF
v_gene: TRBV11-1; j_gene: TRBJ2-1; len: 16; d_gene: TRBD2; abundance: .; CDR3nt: TGTGCCAGCAGCTTAGTGGTAGCGGGAGGGAGTAATGAGCAGTTCTTC; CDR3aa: CASSLVVAGGSNEQFF
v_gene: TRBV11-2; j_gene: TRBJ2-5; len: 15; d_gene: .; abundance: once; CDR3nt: TGTGCCAGCAGCACTGGCACTACGTCCCCCGAAACCCAGTACTTC; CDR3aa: CASSTGTTSPETQYF
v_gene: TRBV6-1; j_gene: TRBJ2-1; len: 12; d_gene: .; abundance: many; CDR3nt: TGTGCCACCCTGAGGGGGGTGGATGAGCAGTTCTTC; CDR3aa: CATLRGVDEQFF
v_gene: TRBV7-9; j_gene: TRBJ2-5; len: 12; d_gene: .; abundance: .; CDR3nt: TGTGCCAGCAGCTTTACGGAAGAGACCCAGTACTTC; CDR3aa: CASSFTEETQYF
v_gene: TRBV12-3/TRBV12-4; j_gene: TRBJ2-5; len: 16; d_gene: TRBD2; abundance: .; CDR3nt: TGTGTCAGCACCCTTTCGGGACTAGCGGCACGAGAAACCCAGTACTTC; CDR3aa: CVSTLSGLAARETQYF
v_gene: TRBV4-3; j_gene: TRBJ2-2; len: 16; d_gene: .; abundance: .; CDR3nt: TGCGCCAGCAGCCATGGGACCCGTCGGGGTGGCGGGGAGCCGTTTTTT; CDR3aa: CASSHGTRRGGGEPFF
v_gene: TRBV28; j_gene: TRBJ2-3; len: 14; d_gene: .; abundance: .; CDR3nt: TGTGCCAGCAGCTTAGCGGATAGCACAGATACGCAGTATTTT; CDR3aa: CASSLADSTDTQYF
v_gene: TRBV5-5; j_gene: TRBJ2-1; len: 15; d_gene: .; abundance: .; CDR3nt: TGTGCCAGCTGCTTAATTGAGACTGTCTACAATGAGCAGTTCTTC; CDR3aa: CASCLIETVYNEQFF
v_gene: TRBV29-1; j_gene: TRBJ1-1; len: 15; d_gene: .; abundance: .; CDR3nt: TGTAGCGTTGACGGGGGGTGGGAGATGAGGACTGAGGCTTTCTTT; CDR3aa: CSVDGGWEMRTEAFF
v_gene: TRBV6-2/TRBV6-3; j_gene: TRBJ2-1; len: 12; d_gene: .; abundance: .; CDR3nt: TGTGCCAGCAGTTTCCTTAACAATGAGCAGTTCTTC; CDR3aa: CASSFLNNEQFF
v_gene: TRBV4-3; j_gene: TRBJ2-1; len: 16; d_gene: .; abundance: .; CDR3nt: TGCGCCAGCATCCAAGATCGAGGTGGGTCCTACAACGAGCAGTTCTTC; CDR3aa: CASIQDRGGSYNEQFF
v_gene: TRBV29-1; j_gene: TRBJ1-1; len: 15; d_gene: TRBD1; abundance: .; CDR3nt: TGCAGCGACTCAGGGGGTATGTTATTGGATACTGAAGCTTTCTTT; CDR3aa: CSDSGGMLLDTEAFF
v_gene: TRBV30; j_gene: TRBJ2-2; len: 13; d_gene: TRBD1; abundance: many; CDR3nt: TGTGCCTGGAGTAAACAGGGGGCCGGGGAGCTGTTTTTT; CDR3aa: CAWSKQGAGELFF
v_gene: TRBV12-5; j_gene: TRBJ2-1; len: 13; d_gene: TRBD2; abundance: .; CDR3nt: TGTGCTAGTACGGCTAGCGGGACCAATGAGCAGTTCTTC; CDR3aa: CASTASGTNEQFF
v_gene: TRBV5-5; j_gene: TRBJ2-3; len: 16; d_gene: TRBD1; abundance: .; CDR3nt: TGTACCAGCAGCTTGAGGGCAGGGGGCAAGGGAGATACGCAGTATTTT; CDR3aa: CTSSLRAGGKGDTQYF
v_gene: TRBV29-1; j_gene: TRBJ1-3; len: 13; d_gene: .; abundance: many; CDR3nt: TGCAGCGTTGGTCTGTCGGGGGGAAACACCATATATTTT; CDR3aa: CSVGLSGGNTIYF
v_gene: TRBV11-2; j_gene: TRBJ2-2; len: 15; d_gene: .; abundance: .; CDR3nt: TGTGTCTGCAGCTACAGAGGGAGAAGAACCGGGGAGCTGTTTTTT; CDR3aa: CVCSYRGRRTGELFF
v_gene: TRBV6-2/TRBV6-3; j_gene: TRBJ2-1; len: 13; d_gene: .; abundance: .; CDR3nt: TGTGCCTCAGGGAAGGTCCGGTACATTGTGCAGTTCTTC; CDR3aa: CASGKVRYIVQFF